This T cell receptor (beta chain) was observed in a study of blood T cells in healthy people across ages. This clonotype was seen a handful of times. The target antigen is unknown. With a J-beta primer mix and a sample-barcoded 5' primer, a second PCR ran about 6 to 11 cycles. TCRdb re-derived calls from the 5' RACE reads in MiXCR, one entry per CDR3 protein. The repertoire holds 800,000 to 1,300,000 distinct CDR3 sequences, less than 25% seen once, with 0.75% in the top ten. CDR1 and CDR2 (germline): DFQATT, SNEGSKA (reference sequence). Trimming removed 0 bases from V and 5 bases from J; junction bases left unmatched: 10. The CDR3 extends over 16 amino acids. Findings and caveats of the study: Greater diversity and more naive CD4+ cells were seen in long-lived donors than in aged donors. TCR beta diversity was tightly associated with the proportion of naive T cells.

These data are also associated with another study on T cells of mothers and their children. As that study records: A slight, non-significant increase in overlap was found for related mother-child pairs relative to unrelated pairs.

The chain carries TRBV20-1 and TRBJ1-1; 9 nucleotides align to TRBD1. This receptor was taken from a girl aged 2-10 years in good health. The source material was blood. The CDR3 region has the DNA TGCAGTGCTAGAGATCAGGGACAGGGTGCGGGAACTGAAGCTTTCTTT. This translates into CSARDQGQGAGTEAFF.